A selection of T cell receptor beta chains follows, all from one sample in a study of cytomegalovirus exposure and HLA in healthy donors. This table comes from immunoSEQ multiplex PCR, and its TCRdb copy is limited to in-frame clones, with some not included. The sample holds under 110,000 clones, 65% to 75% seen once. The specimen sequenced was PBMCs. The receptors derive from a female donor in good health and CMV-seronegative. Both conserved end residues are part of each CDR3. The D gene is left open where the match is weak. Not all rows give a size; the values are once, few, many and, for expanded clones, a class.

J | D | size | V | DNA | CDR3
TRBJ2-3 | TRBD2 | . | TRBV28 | TGTGCCAGCAGTCTTGATCTAGCGGTTCCTCAGGCCCCTAGCACAGATACGCAGTATTTT | CASSLDLAVPQAPSTDTQYF
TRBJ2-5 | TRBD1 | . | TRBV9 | TGTGCCAGCAGCGTAGATCAGACAGGGGGAGTAGAGACCCAGTACTTC | CASSVDQTGGVETQYF
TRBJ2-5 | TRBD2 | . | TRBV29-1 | TGCAGCGTTGCGGGAGCCGCTGGGGGGGAGCAGTACTTC | CSVAGAAGGEQYF
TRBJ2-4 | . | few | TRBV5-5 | TGTGCCAGCAGCTCGCGGATCCAAAGACTAGCCAAAAACATTCAGTACTTC | CASSSRIQRLAKNIQYF
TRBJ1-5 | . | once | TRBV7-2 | TGTGCCAGCAGCTCACAGGTCGGGTCTGGAGGGGCCAGCAATCAGCCCCAGCATTTT | CASSSQVGSGGASNQPQHF
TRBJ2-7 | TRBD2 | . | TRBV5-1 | TGCGCCAGCAGCTCTGGACTAGCAAGGGGGCAGTACTTC | CASSSGLARGQYF
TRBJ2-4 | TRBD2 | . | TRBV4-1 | TGCGCCAGCAGCCAGGCTCCTGGGGCTAGCGGGTGGGGGGGCAAAAACATTCAGTACTTC | CASSQAPGASGWGGKNIQYF
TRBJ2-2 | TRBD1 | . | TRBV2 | TGTGCCAGCAGTCCGGGACAGAGGAACACCGGGGAGCTGTTTTTT | CASSPGQRNTGELFF
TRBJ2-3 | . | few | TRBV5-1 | TGCGCCAGCAGCTTGGACCGGGAACCAGATACGCAGTATTTT | CASSLDREPDTQYF
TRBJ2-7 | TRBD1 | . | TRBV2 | TGTGCCAGCAGTGATGGACAGGATTTTTACGAGCAGTACTTC | CASSDGQDFYEQYF
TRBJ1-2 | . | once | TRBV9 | TGTGCCAGCAGCGTAGGGCTGTACAGTTCCTATGGCTACACCTTC | CASSVGLYSSYGYTF
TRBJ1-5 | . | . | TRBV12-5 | TGTGCTAGTGGTTTGGTATCGGGACAGCCCCAGCATTTT | CASGLVSGQPQHF
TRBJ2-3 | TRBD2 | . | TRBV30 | TGTGCTTCAACCATACTAGCGGGAGTAGATACGCAGTATTTT | CASTILAGVDTQYF
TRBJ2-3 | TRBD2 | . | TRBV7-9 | TGTGCCAGCAACCTTGGGGGGGAGGGCACAGATACGCAGTATTTT | CASNLGGEGTDTQYF
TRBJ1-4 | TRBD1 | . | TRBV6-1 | TGTGCCAGCAGGGACAGGGCAAACGAAAAACTGTTTTTT | CASRDRANEKLFF
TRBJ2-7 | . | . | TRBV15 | TGTGCCACCAGCAGAGACAGTGGGACAATCCCCTACGAGCAGTACTTC | CATSRDSGTIPYEQYF
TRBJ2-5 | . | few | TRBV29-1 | TGCAGCGTTGGTCCGAACGGGAGAGGAGAGACCCAGTACTTC | CSVGPNGRGETQYF
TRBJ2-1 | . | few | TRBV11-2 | TGTGCCAGCAGCTTAGGAAACAGTCCACACAATGAGCAGTTCTTC | CASSLGNSPHNEQFF
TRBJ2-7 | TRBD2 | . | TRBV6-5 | TGTGCCAGCAGTCGCAGCGGGAGCGGCGAGCAGTACTTC | CASSRSGSGEQYF
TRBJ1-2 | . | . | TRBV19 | TGTGCCAGTCGCGGACAGAGCGGCTACACCTTC | CASRGQSGYTF
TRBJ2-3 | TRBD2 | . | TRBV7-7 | TGTGCCAGCAGCTTGGGGACTAGCGCGGATACGCAGTATTTT | CASSLGTSADTQYF
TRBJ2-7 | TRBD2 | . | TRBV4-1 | TGCGCCAGCAGCCAAGGCAGAGGGCGGGAGGGCCGTGGGAGGCAGTACTTC | CASSQGRGREGRGRQYF
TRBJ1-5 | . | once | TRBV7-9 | TGTGCCAGCAGCCTCCGGGGGACGCATCAGCCCCAGCATTTT | CASSLRGTHQPQHF
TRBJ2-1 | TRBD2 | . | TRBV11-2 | TGTGCCAGCAGCTTAGGGGGCGGGAGACACAATGAGCAGTTCTTC | CASSLGGGRHNEQFF
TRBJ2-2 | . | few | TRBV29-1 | TGCAGCGTTGAAGACCCCTGGGGCCGCACCGGGGAGCTGTTTTTT | CSVEDPWGRTGELFF
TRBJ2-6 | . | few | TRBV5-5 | TGTGCCAGCAGCTTGGGGATCAGGGCCTCTGGGGCCAACGTCCTGACTTTC | CASSLGIRASGANVLTF
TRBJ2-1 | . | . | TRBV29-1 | TGCAGCGTCCGCCCGGGGGTAGACAATGAGCAGTTCTTC | CSVRPGVDNEQFF
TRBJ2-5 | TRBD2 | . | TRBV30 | TGTGCCTGGAGTGAAAGCGGGATACAAGAGACCCAGTACTTC | CAWSESGIQETQYF
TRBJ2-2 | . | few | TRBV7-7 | TGTGCCAGCAGCGCGTACAGTGGCGGGGAGCTGTTTTTT | CASSAYSGGELFF
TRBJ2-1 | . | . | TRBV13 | TGTGCCAGCACCCAGGGGCCAGCCCCCTACAATGAGCAGTTCTTC | CASTQGPAPYNEQFF
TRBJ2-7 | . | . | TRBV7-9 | TGTGCCAGCAGCTCGTCGGACAAGCAGATCTACGAGCAGTACTTC | CASSSSDKQIYEQYF
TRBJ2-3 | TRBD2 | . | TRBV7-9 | TGTGCCAGCAGTCCCTCGAGGGCGGGAGCGGAAGATACGCAGTATTTT | CASSPSRAGAEDTQYF
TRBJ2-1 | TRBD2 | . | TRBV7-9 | TGTGCCAGCAGCCCGGGACTAGCGGGAGAGGGGCAGTTCTTC | CASSPGLAGEGQFF
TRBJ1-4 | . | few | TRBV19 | TGTGCCAGTAGACGCGGGACTCAGGAAGAAAAACTGTTTTTT | CASRRGTQEEKLFF
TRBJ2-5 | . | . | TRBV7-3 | TGTGCCAGCAGCCGACAGGGAGGCCTCGAGGAGACCCAGTACTTC | CASSRQGGLEETQYF
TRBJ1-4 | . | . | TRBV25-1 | TGTGCCAGCAGCACAACGGGACTTGAAAAACTGTTTTTT | CASSTTGLEKLFF
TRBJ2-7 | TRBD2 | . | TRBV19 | TGTGCCAGTAGTATGGGGGGGATTTCCGTATCCTACGAGCAGTACTTC | CASSMGGISVSYEQYF
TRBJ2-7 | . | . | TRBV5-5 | TGTGCCAGCAGCTTGATTGGCGGATCGAGCTCCTACGAGCAGTACTTC | CASSLIGGSSSYEQYF
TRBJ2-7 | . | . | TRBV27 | TGTGCCAGCAGTTTATCCCCGACGGGAACCGAGCAGTACTTC | CASSLSPTGTEQYF
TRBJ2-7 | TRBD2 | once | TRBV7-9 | TGTGCCAGCAGCTTAGCGCTAAGGGAACTAGCGGGTAACGAGCAGTACTTC | CASSLALRELAGNEQYF
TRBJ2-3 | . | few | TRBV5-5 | TGTGCCAGCAGCTTTCTCGCGGGACTAGATACGCAGTATTTT | CASSFLAGLDTQYF
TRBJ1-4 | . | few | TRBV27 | TGTGCCAGCAGTTTATCAGGGGGGGGATATGAAAAACTGTTTTTT | CASSLSGGGYEKLFF
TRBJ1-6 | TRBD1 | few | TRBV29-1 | TGCAGCGCGCGGGACAGTACGACGAATTCACCCCTCCACTTT | CSARDSTTNSPLHF
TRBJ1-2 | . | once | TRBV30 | TGTGCCTGGAGTGCGCCAGACCTCGGCCGGACAGCCGGCTACACCTTC | CAWSAPDLGRTAGYTF
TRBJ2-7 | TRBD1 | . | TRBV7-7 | TGTGCCAGCAGCTTAGCTAGGGACAGCGAGCAGTACTTC | CASSLARDSEQYF
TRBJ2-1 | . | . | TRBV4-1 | TGCGCCAGCAGCCCCTTCGTAGGCGGTAGCTCCTACAATGAGCAGTTCTTC | CASSPFVGGSSYNEQFF
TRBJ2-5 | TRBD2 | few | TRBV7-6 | TGTGCCAGCAGCTTAGCGGGGACTAGCGGGAGGGCTCAAGAGACCCAGTACTTC | CASSLAGTSGRAQETQYF
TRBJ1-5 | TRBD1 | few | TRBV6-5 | TGTGCCAGCAGCCAGACAGGGACTAGCAATCAGCCCCAGCATTTT | CASSQTGTSNQPQHF
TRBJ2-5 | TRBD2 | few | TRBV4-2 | TGTGCCAGCAGCCCCCTGGGGGGGGGTGAGACCCAGTACTTC | CASSPLGGGETQYF
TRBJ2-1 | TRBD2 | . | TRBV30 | TGTGCCTGGAGTGGTCCCGTAGCGGGAGTTGGTAATGAGCAGTTCTTC | CAWSGPVAGVGNEQFF
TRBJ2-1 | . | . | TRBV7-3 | TGTGCCAGCAGCTTAGAGCGGGTGGCGGTAAATGAGCAGTTCTTC | CASSLERVAVNEQFF
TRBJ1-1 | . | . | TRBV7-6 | TGTGCCAGCACCCCAGGCCGGGGTAAGGCTGAAGCTTTCTTT | CASTPGRGKAEAFF
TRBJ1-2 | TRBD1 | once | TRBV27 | TGTGCCAGCAGACCCGACAGGGTGGCGGGCTACACCTTC | CASRPDRVAGYTF
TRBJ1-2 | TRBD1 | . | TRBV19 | TGTGCCAGTAGTCCCGGGGGACAGCCGTACTATGGCTACACCTTC | CASSPGGQPYYGYTF
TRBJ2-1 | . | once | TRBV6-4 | TGTGCCAGCAGTGAAGGGGATAGCTCCTACAATGAGCAGTTCTTC | CASSEGDSSYNEQFF